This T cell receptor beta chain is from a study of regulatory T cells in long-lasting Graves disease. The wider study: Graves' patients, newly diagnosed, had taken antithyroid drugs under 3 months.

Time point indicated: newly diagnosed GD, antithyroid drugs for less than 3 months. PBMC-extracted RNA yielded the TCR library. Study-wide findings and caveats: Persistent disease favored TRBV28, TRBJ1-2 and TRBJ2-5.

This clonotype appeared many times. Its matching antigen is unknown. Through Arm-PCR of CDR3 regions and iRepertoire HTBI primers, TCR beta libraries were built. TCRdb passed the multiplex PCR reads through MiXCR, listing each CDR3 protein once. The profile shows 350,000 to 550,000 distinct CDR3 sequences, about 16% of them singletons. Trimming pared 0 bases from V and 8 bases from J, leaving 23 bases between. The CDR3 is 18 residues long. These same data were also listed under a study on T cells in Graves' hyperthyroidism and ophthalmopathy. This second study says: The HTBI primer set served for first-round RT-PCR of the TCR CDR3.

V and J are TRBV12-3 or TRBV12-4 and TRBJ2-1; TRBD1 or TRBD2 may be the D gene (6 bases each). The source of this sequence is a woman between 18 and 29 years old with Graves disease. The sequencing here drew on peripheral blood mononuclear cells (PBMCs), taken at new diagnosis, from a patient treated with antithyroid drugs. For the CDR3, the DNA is TGTGCCAGCAGTTTAGCCTCACTACTAGCCCGGAGGGGGGATGAGCAGTTCTTC. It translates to CASSLASLLARRGDEQFF.